The sequence of this TCR beta chain was determined in a study of shared clonotypes between healthy human individuals. As to this clone: Its target is not known.

The data were produced by immunoSEQ multiplex PCR, yet TCRdb's version contains in-frame clones alone and is incomplete. The table includes approximately 2,000,000 clones, 85% to 95% detected once. The V end was cut by 0 bases, the J end by 1 base, with 12 bases between. The CDR3 is made up of 16 amino acids. Germline CDR1 reads MNHEY; CDR2 reads SVGAGI. Study-wide points: Some clonotypes were shared by all four sorted-subset donors, while others were not shared. The non-shared ones had lower generation probabilities than the shared ones. Richness estimates generally favored naive over memory subsets.

The chain couples TRBV6-5 to TRBJ1-1, with TRBD1 as a possible D gene (5 bases). The source material was naive CD4+ T cells from PBMCs. Subset indicated: CD45RA+ positively selected. This TCR was sampled from a man between 18 and 29 years old in good health. Some clones in this sample may be carry-over from other donors' samples. CDR3 nucleotide sequence: TGTGCCAGCAGTTACTCTCGGAGCGGGACGAACACTGAAGCTTTCTTT. This codes for CASSYSRSGTNTEAFF.